The entry below gives a single T cell receptor beta chain sequence along with its context. Its antigen is unknown. The data originate from a study of cytomegalovirus exposure and HLA in healthy donors. About the study: Of all 400 or so donors who were genotyped, roughly 81% belonged to the Caucasian-associated ancestry cluster.

The PCR had 60 Vbeta and 13 Jbeta primers. Some clones are missing from TCRdb's copy, which holds only in-frame ones; the method was immunoSEQ multiplex PCR. The repertoire holds under 250,000 clones, with 70% to 90% as singletons. CDR1 LNHDA and CDR2 SQIVND come from the germline V gene (reference sequence). The CDR3 extends over 14 amino acids. V shed 6 bases and J 5 bases; nucleotides not matched to a gene: 6. Points from the study as a whole: Analysis performed later showed TCR beta chains linked to HLA being more clonally expanded than equally common others. Accurate HLA-A and HLA-B prediction from TCR beta sequences was reported for most subjects.

The sequence came from a woman in her sixties or seventies in good health and CMV-seropositive. The chain recombines TRBV19 with TRBJ2-2, with 7 bases fitting TRBD2. Specimen: PBMCs. Here the CDR3 reads CASREWRGTGELFF. The CDR3 region has the DNA TGTGCCAGTAGAGAGTGGCGGGGGACCGGGGAGCTGTTTTTT.